Each of the 9 T cell receptor beta chains below was sequenced from the same sample in a study of identical twins. TCRdb re-derived calls from the 5' RACE reads in MiXCR, one entry per CDR3 protein. This table has about 480,000 distinct CDR3 sequences, approximately 15% appearing once. These data were also filed under a second study, of yellow fever vaccine responses in identical twins.

The sample comprised CD4+ T cells sorted from blood. These receptors were collected from a woman aged 18-30 years in good health.

This clonotype was counted at least ten times. This chain links TRBV9 with TRBJ2-3; D is undetermined. Per germline, CDR1 SGDLS and CDR2 YYNGEE. Trimming shortened V by 0 bases and J by 1 base, and 6 bases separated the two germline ends. This CDR3 has 14 residues. CDR3 region: CASSVAAGTDTQYF. In DNA, the CDR3 is TGTGCCAGCAGCGTAGCTGCCGGCACAGATACGCAGTATTTT.

This clonotype occurred many times. The chain has TRBV7-2 and TRBJ2-1; D is unclear. The CDR3 is 14 residues long. The V and J ends lost 2 bases and 2 bases respectively, with 7 bases between them. The germline V gene encodes CDR1 SGHTA and CDR2 FQGNSA. This chain's CDR3 is CASSLSFTYNEQFF. As DNA, the CDR3 is TGTGCCAGCAGCTTATCCTTTACCTACAATGAGCAGTTCTTC.

In this sample, this clonotype turned up a few times. The rearrangement joins TRBV29-1 to TRBJ1-5, with 7 bases aligning to TRBD1. Germline V lookup: CDR1 SQVTM, CDR2 ANQGSEA. V lost 4 bases to trimming and J lost 7 bases; unmatched junction nucleotides: 7. The CDR3 is 13 residues long. CDR3: CSVGPDRAQPQHF. The CDR3 DNA reads as TGCAGCGTTGGCCCCGACAGGGCCCAGCCCCAGCATTTT.

The chain couples TRBV24-1 to TRBJ2-1; a weak D match, TRBD1 (6 bases). CDR1 and CDR2 from the germline V gene are KGHDR and SFDVKD. The CDR3 is 20 amino acids. The V and J ends lost 5 bases and 2 bases respectively, with 27 bases between them. The CDR3 DNA is TGTGCCACCAGTGTCTCAGGGGTGGGGAGAGGTCCCGGGGCCTACAATGAGCAGTTCTTC. Amino acid sequence: CATSVSGVGRGPGAYNEQFF.

The rearrangement links TRBV12-3 or TRBV12-4 to TRBJ2-1, with 7 bases lining up with TRBD1. Trimming removed 1 base from V and 4 bases from J; junction bases left unmatched: 1. CDR3 length: 14 amino acids. DNA of the CDR3: TGTGCCAGCAGTTTAGAACAGGGGTACAATGAGCAGTTCTTC. Its protein is CASSLEQGYNEQFF.

The J gene is TRBJ2-1, the V gene TRBV12-3 or TRBV12-4, with a possible D match to TRBD2 (6 bases). Deletions cut 7 bases from V and 8 bases from J, with 12 bases between. This CDR3 contains 12 residues. CDR3 sequence reads: CASTRSSDEQFF. CDR3 nucleotide sequence: TGTGCCAGCACTCGATCTAGCGATGAGCAGTTCTTC.

The rearrangement links TRBV2 to TRBJ2-1, with unresolved D. Trimming stripped 1 base from V and 10 bases from J, with 11 bases between. The CDR3 runs to 13 residues. From germline, CDR1 is SNHLY and CDR2 FYNNEI. DNA of the CDR3: TGTGCCAGCAGTGAAGAGGTAGGCAGCGAGCAGTTCTTC. It codes for CASSEEVGSEQFF.

The chain links TRBV7-2 to TRBJ2-3; 12 bases are a match to TRBD2. This CDR3 spans 17 amino acids. V was pared by 2 bases and J by 7 bases, with 10 bases of the junction left unmatched. Germline V gene data show CDR1 as SGHTA and CDR2 as FQGNSA. CDR3 DNA sequence: TGTGCCAGCAGCTTATCACAGCTAGCGGGGGGGGGAAATACGCAGTATTTT. It yields the protein CASSLSQLAGGGNTQYF. The full variable domain, with the rest looked up from reference TRBV7-2 and TRBJ2-3, is GAGVSQSPSNKVTEKGKDVELRCDPISGHTALYWYRQSLGQGLEFLIYFQGNSAPDKSGLPSDRFSAERTGGSVSTLTIQRTQQEDSAVYLCASSLSQLAGGGNTQYFGPGTRLTVL.

This clonotype was recorded a few times. V and J are TRBV14 and TRBJ2-7; D may correspond to TRBD1 or TRBD2 (5 bases each). Per the germline V gene, CDR1 is SGHDN and CDR2 is FVKESK. The CDR3 has 14 amino acids. Trimming took off 2 bases at V and 3 bases at J, with 11 bases between the two ends. CDR3 DNA sequence: TGTGCCAGCAGCCAAACGGGGCTTGGCTACGAGCAGTACTTC. This sequence encodes CASSQTGLGYEQYF. The variable domain in full, with the rest retrieved from reference TRBV14 and TRBJ2-7, is EAGVTQFPSHSVIEKGQTVTLRCDPISGHDNLYWYRRVMGKEIKFLLHFVKESKQDESGMPNNRFLAERTGGTYSTLKVQPAELEDSGVYFCASSQTGLGYEQYFGPGTRLTVT.